This record concerns one T cell receptor beta chain sequence. The data stem from a study of T-cell memory formation after mild COVID-19. From the 5' RACE reads, TCRdb called clonotypes with MiXCR, one entry per CDR3 protein. The table includes around 250,000 distinct CDR3 sequences, 16% detected once. V was pared by 5 bases and J by 0 bases, with 12 bases between. CDR1 is DFQATT, CDR2 SNEGSKA, per germline (reference sequence). CDR3 length: 14 amino acids. This chain links TRBV20-1 with TRBJ2-3; D gene uncertain. The receptor's source is a man between 18 and 29 years old who had mild COVID-19 (a few samples of this study predate the infection). Cell type and time point are not known. The specimen sequenced was PBMCs or a T cell subset sorted from them (not recorded which). CDR3 amino acids: CSAPNLASTDTQYF. CDR3 DNA: TGCAGTGCTCCCAACTTGGCTAGCACAGATACGCAGTATTTT.